This TCR beta chain was recorded in a study of cytomegalovirus exposure and HLA in healthy donors. Regarding the study as a whole: The tendency of first-cohort TCR clusters to co-occur in the 90 to 150 validation repertoires emerged from a later analysis. Most TCR sequences showed up rarely, but some public TCRs showed up in many donors.

Using immunoSEQ multiplex PCR, the repertoire was profiled, and TCRdb retains in-frame clones only, with some absent. The sample carries roughly 65,000 clones, about nine tenths recorded once. Comments on this clone: Its target is unknown.

Donors came from a validation cohort of over 100 subjects, distinct from the first 666-subject cohort. Per germline, CDR1 LGHNA and CDR2 YSLEER. Trimming removed 4 bases from V and 5 bases from J, with 15 bases in between. The CDR3 is made up of 14 amino acids. The rearrangement uses TRBV4-3 and TRBJ2-7; TRBD2 might be the D (7 bases). The TCR comes from a man aged 18 to 35 in good health and CMV-seronegative. Material: PBMCs. DNA for the CDR3: TGCGCCAGCAGCCCTCGGGGGAGGGGGGACGAGCAGTACTTC. Translating gives CASSPRGRGDEQYF.